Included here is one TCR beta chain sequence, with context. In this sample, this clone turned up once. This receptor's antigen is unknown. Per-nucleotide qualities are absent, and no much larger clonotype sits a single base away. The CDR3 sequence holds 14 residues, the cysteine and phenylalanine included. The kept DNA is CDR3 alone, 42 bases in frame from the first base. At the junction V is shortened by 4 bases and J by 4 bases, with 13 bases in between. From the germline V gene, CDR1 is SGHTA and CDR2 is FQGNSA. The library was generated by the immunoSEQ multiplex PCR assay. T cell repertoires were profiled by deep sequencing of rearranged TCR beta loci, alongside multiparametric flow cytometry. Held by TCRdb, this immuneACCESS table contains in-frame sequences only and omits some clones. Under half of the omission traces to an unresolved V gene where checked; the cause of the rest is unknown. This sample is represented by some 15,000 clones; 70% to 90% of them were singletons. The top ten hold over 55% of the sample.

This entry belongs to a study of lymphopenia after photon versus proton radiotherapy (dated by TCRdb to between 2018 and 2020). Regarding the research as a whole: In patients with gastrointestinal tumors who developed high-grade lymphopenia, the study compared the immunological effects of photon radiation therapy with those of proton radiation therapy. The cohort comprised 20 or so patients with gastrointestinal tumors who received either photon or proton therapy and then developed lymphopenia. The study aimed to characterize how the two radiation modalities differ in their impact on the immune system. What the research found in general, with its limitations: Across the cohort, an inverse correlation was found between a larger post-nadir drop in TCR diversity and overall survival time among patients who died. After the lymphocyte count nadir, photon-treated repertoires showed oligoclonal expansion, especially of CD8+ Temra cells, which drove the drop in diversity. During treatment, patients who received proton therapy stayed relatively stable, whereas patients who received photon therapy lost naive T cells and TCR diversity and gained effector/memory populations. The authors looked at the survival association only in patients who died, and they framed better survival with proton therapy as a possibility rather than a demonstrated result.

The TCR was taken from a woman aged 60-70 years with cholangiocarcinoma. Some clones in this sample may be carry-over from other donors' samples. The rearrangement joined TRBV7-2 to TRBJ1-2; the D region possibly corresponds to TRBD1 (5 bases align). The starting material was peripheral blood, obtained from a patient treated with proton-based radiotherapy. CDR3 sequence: CASSYAQGVYGYTF. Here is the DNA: TGTGCCAGCAGCTACGCCCAGGGAGTCTATGGCTACACCTTC.